This T cell receptor beta chain was recorded in a study of Graves' ophthalmopathy and Graves' hyperthyroidism. Looking at the study overall: Peripheral blood sampling preceded any treatment and occurred at initial diagnosis.

Between the trimmed V and J ends, which lost 8 bases and 0 bases, there was a span of 11 bases. This CDR3 region has 14 residues. The authors amplified TCR beta CDR3 regions from RNA transcripts. RT-PCR in the first round used HTBI primers; a second-round multiplex PCR followed. TCRdb re-derived calls from the multiplex PCR reads in MiXCR, one entry per CDR3 protein. The table has about 380,000 distinct CDR3 sequences, approximately 15% seen once; the top ten hold approximately 7%. Study conclusions and caveats: Most thyroid clonotypes with frequency above 0.001 were detected in blood too. Ophthalmopathy was separated from stable hyperthyroidism by a 13-signature model with 87.88% sensitivity and over 75% specificity.

This clonotype was seen only a few times. Its antigen is as yet unknown. The sequence derives from a woman in her late teens or twenties with stable Graves' hyperthyroidism. What was sequenced was peripheral blood. The chain recombines TRBV12-3 or TRBV12-4 with TRBJ1-3; the D gene is possibly TRBD1 (5 bases). In nucleotides, the CDR3 is TGTGCCAGCCTCAGGGACCTCTCTGGAAACACCATATATTTT. This gives the protein CASLRDLSGNTIYF.